The 9 T cell receptor beta chains in this list originate from one sample, sequenced in a study of T-cell memory formation after mild COVID-19. Each CDR3 protein is one row after TCRdb ran MiXCR on the 5' RACE reads. Of about 40,000 distinct CDR3 sequences listed, over 9.5% are singletons. The sample comprised PBMCs or a T cell subset sorted from them (not recorded which). These receptors all stem from a man aged 18 to 29 who had mild COVID-19 (a few samples of this study predate the infection). Cell type and time point are not known.

There are a few counts of this clonotype. This chain connects TRBV2 to TRBJ1-4; a weak D match, TRBD1 (5 bases). The germline gives CDR1 SNHLY, CDR2 FYNNEI. V lost 7 bases and J 8 bases, leaving 14 bases between the germline ends. This CDR3 contains 13 residues. The CDR3 region has the DNA TGTGCCAGCACAAAGCCAGGGATCGAAAAACTGTTTTTT. As protein: CASTKPGIEKLFF.

This clonotype was seen only a few times. The rearrangement joins TRBV28 to TRBJ2-3, with TRBD2 matching over 8 bases. Germline V CDR1 and CDR2: MDHEN, SYDVKM. The CDR3 has 12 residues. Trimming cost V 11 bases and J 10 bases; bases outside gene matches: 11. CDR3 amino acids: CAATAGGRAQYF. CDR3 DNA sequence: TGTGCCGCGACGGCGGGGGGAAGGGCGCAGTATTTT.

The chain employs TRBV5-1 and TRBJ1-3; D unclear. Deletions cut 3 bases from V and 2 bases from J, with 9 bases between. CDR3 length: 14 residues. Germline CDR1 SGHRS, CDR2 YFSETQ. The CDR3 is CASSSVGPGNTIYF. CDR3 sequence (DNA): TGCGCCAGCAGCTCGGTTGGCCCTGGAAACACCATATATTTT.

The genes are TRBV6-2 or TRBV6-3 and TRBJ1-1; D is ambiguous. Germline CDR1 reads MNHEY; CDR2 reads SVGEGT. The CDR3 sequence is 16 residues long. V was trimmed by 4 bases and J by 4 bases, leaving 19 bases between them. The CDR3 DNA sequence: TGTGCCAGCAGTTCTGAAGCAGGACTCTTGGGCACTGAAGCTTTCTTT. Residues: CASSSEAGLLGTEAFF.

The CDR3 coding sequence is TGTGCCAGTAGCTCGACAGGGTCGTACACTGAAGCTTTCTTT. Amino acids: CASSSTGSYTEAFF. V usage is TRBV19 and J usage is TRBJ1-1; 7 nucleotides line up with TRBD1. With V trimmed by 6 bases and J by 3 bases, 7 bases remained unmatched. This CDR3 has 14 residues. Germline CDR1 and CDR2: LNHDA and SQIVND (reference sequence).

The table lists this clonotype with many counts. The chain is built from TRBV7-8 and TRBJ2-2, with D perhaps TRBD1 or TRBD2 (5 bases each). Germline CDR1 reads SGHVS; CDR2 reads FQNEAQ. The CDR3 extends over 16 amino acids. V lost 5 bases and J 3 bases, leaving 16 bases between the germline ends. CDR3 in DNA: TGTGCCAGCAGCCCGATTGGGGGTACGGACACCGGGGAGCTGTTTTTT. Encoded protein: CASSPIGGTDTGELFF. The full variable domain, with the rest looked up from reference TRBV7-8 and TRBJ2-2, is GAGVSQSPRYKVAKRGQDVALRCDPISGHVSLFWYQQALGQGPEFLTYFQNEAQLDKSGLPSDRFFAERPEGSVSTLKIQRTQQEDSAVYLCASSPIGGTDTGELFFGEGSRLTVL.

By share, this clonotype ranks as medium-sized. V usage is TRBV6-4 and J usage is TRBJ2-1; TRBD2 matches at 10 bases. Per the germline V gene, CDR1 is MRHNA and CDR2 is SNTAGT. V shed 0 bases and J 7 bases; nucleotides not matched to a gene: 3. The CDR3 has 15 amino acids. The CDR3 is CASSDSSGGANEQFF. The CDR3 DNA follows: TGTGCCAGCAGTGACTCGAGCGGGGGGGCAAATGAGCAGTTCTTC.

CDR3 loop: CASSQDRGGLTDTQYF. The CDR3, as DNA: TGCGCCAGCAGCCAAGATCGGGGGGGCTTGACAGATACGCAGTATTTT. V is TRBV4-1 and J is TRBJ2-3; 8 positions match TRBD2. V was pared by 0 bases and J by 3 bases, with 5 bases of the junction left unmatched. This CDR3 comprises 16 residues. From germline, CDR1 is MGHRA and CDR2 YSYEKL.

This clonotype was counted only a few times. The CDR3 spells CSALTNIDYGYTF. The CDR3 coding sequence is TGCAGTGCTTTGACAAATATAGACTATGGCTACACCTTC. The rearrangement links TRBV20-1 to TRBJ1-2, with D unresolved. Germline V gene sequence: CDR1 DFQATT, CDR2 SNEGSKA (reference sequence). With 5 bases removed from V and 3 bases from J, the gap between germline ends came to 13 bases. CDR3 length equals 13 residues.